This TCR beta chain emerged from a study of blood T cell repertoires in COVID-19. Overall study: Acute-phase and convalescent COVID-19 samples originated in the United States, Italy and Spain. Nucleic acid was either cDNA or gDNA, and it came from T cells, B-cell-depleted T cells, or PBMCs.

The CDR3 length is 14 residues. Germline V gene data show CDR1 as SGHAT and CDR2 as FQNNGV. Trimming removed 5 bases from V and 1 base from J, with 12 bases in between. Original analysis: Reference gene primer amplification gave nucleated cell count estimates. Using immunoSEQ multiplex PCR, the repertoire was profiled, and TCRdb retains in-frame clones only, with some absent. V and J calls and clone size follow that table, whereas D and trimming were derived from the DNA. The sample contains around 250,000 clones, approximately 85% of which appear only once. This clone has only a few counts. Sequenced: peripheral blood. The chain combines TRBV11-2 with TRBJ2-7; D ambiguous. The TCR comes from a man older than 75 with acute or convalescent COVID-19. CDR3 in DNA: TGTGCCAGCAGCCTTCTACAGAAGTCCTACGAGCAGTACTTC. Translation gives CASSLLQKSYEQYF.